This is a list of T cell receptor beta chains from one sample in a study of T cell repertoires in aging, cancer and after chemotherapy. One entry per CDR3 protein, called by TCRdb with MiXCR from the multiplex PCR reads. The sample has about 12,000 distinct CDR3 sequences, around 20% seen once. Sequencing used blood. All receptors come from a human donor in good health. CDR3s include the opening cysteine and the closing phenylalanine or tryptophan.

V,J,CDR3
TRBV6-5,TRBJ1-1,CASRVRTRRTEAFF
TRBV19,TRBJ1-1,CASGSRFLDQNTEAFF
TRBV4-2,TRBJ2-2,CASSQDGSGGAIGELFF
TRBV12-3/TRBV12-4,TRBJ1-5,CASRGGGSNQPQHF
TRBV6-4,TRBJ2-7,CASSDGEGEGNEQYF
TRBV20-1,TRBJ2-3,CSAREGAGLTDTQYF
TRBV11-1,TRBJ1-1,CASSPGGVNAFF
TRBV11-2,TRBJ1-2,CASSLERRLLGGYTF
TRBV11-2,TRBJ2-3,CASSRTIVGTDTQYF
TRBV11-2,TRBJ2-1,CASSRESGGGNNEQFF
TRBV19,TRBJ2-3,CASSILWTGTADTQYF
TRBV15,TRBJ2-6,CATSRDRRSSGANVLTF
TRBV6-5,TRBJ1-6,CASSYSAGVNSPLHF
TRBV10-3,TRBJ2-7,CASRSGTFSYEQYF
TRBV20-1,-,CSAQPQPGAEETQYF
TRBV19,TRBJ1-4,CASSGPGQWGEKLFF
TRBV7-3,TRBJ1-2,CASSSGLGYTF
TRBV5-1,TRBJ1-1,CASSLTANTEAFF
TRBV6-1,TRBJ2-3,CASSELAGGPDTQYF
TRBV25-1,TRBJ2-3,CASTEQDRAITDTQYF
TRBV6-5,TRBJ2-7,CASSSTGGYEQYF
TRBV15,TRBJ2-7,CATSQDRGSYEQYF
TRBV4-2,TRBJ2-3,CASGDGAYTDTQYF
TRBV7-2,TRBJ1-3,CASSRSVKTSGNTIYF
TRBV6-6,TRBJ2-7,CASSTPGGSYEQYF
TRBV20-1,TRBJ2-2,CSARVQTANTGELFF
TRBV7-2,TRBJ2-1,CASSWDAGSSYNEQFF
TRBV27,TRBJ1-2,CASSGMDYGYTF
TRBV20-1,TRBJ2-1,CSAREKVTYNEQFF
TRBV7-2,TRBJ2-5,CASSSGTSRRKGETQYF
TRBV27,TRBJ1-3,CASSLRTAPGNTIYF
TRBV7-9,TRBJ2-6,CASSLARLPPQDSPMSGANVLTF
TRBV7-9,TRBJ1-1,CASSPKAGTGANTEAFF
TRBV7-2,TRBJ2-7,CASSSNRDRVYEQYF
TRBV5-5,TRBJ2-3,CASSLEGQVKADTQYF
TRBV6-1,TRBJ2-3,CASSDDPTDTQYF
TRBV4-1,TRBJ1-2,CASSQATTGGYGYTF
TRBV13,TRBJ1-2,CASSAREEGNYGYTF
TRBV12-3/TRBV12-4,TRBJ1-3,CASSFGGQGFGNTIYF
TRBV18,TRBJ2-3,CASSSTGHTDTQYF
TRBV15,TRBJ2-3,CATSRDRLADTQYF
TRBV6-5,TRBJ2-7,CASSYEMWAGFRSYEQYF
TRBV5-1,TRBJ2-3,CASSLAQGTDTQYF
TRBV13,TRBJ1-1,CASSLEDKGGAGTEAFF
TRBV10-3,TRBJ1-1,CAISESAGFNTEAFF
TRBV24-1,TRBJ2-2,CATSGGLATNTGELFF
TRBV30,TRBJ1-1,CAWTQGSITEAFF
TRBV7-9,TRBJ2-7,CASSSGTYLYEQYF
TRBV7-9,TRBJ2-5,CASSPSGTPQETQYF
TRBV7-3,TRBJ2-1,CASSADRGYNEQFF
TRBV18,TRBJ1-1,CASSPVQGGTEAFF
TRBV14,TRBJ1-1,CASSQGTYNTEAFF
TRBV4-3,TRBJ2-7,CASSQERFLSYEQYF
TRBV5-4,TRBJ2-2,CASSSRDRGNTGELFF
TRBV7-2,TRBJ2-5,CASSLPLAGGPETQYF